Shown below are 13 T cell receptor beta chains from a single sample sequenced in a study of immune evolution from preneoplasia to lung adenocarcinoma. Profiled with immunoSEQ multiplex PCR; TCRdb holds only in-frame clones, not every one. The sample yields more than 5,000 clones, over 65% seen once. The material sequenced was FFPE lung adenocarcinoma in situ tissue. These TCRs come from a person between 55 and 80 years old with lung adenocarcinoma.

The chain recombines TRBV28 with TRBJ1-5; D ambiguous. The CDR3 loop spans 14 amino acids. V lost 4 bases, J lost 5 bases, and 12 bases lay in between. Germline values: CDR1 MDHEN, CDR2 SYDVKM. The CDR3 loop is CASSYTGRYQPQHF. DNA for the CDR3: TGTGCCAGCAGTTATACCGGGAGGTATCAGCCCCAGCATTTT.

V and J are TRBV11-2 and TRBJ1-5; maybe TRBD1 (5 bases). The CDR3 is 14 residues long. Trimming stripped 1 base from V and 7 bases from J, with 11 bases between. Germline CDR1 reads SGHAT; CDR2 reads FQNNGV. CDR3 nucleotide sequence: TGTGCCAGCAGCTTAGGGCAGGGAAGGCAGCCCCAGCATTTT. Translation: CASSLGQGRQPQHF.

V and J are TRBV15 and TRBJ1-4; no clear D. Per germline, CDR1 LNHNV and CDR2 YYDKDF (reference sequence). The CDR3 totals 16 residues. Trimming removed 0 bases from V and 6 bases from J, with 14 bases in between. CDR3 loop: CATSRDPPTGHEKLFF. Written as DNA, the CDR3 is TGTGCCACCAGCAGAGATCCCCCCACTGGACATGAAAAACTGTTTTTT. Combining the CDR3 with reference TRBV15 and TRBJ1-4 gives the whole variable domain DAMVIQNPRYQVTQFGKPVTLSCSQTLNHNVMYWYQQKSSQAPKLLFHYYDKDFNNEADTPDNFQSRRPNTSFCFLDIRSPGLGDTAMYLCATSRDPPTGHEKLFFGSGTQLSVL.

This chain links TRBV10-3 with TRBJ2-1; TRBD2 matches 12 bases. The CDR3 is 15 residues long. With 7 bases clipped from V and 13 bases from J, the junction kept 14 bases outside the gene matches. Germline CDR1 is ENHRY and CDR2 is SYGVKD. The DNA for the CDR3 is TGTGCCATCAACGAGGACAACCTAGCGGGGGGGGATCAGTTCTTC. The encoded protein is CAINEDNLAGGDQFF.

This CDR3 reads CASSYGTGLGTQYF. For the CDR3, the DNA is TGTGCCAGCAGTTACGGAACAGGGCTAGGGACGCAGTATTTT. V gene TRBV6-5 combines with J gene TRBJ2-3, with D maybe TRBD1 (6 bases). Germline assignment: CDR1 MNHEY and CDR2 SVGAGI. This CDR3 contains 14 residues. The V end lost 2 bases, the J end lost 9 bases, and 15 bases lay between the germline ends.

The rearrangement uses TRBV15 and TRBJ2-7, with 7 bases lining up with TRBD1. Unmatched junction bases numbered 15, after V lost 3 bases and J lost 7 bases. Germline loops: CDR1 LNHNV, CDR2 YYDKDF (reference sequence). The CDR3 is made up of 16 amino acids. The CDR3: CATSSYPDQQGKEQYF. As DNA, the CDR3 is TGTGCCACCAGCAGCTACCCCGACCAACAGGGGAAGGAGCAGTACTTC.

The chain recombines TRBV7-9 with TRBJ2-5; 12 bases map to TRBD2. Losses at the gene ends were 5 bases for V and 7 bases for J; bases not matched to a gene: 2. The CDR3 contains 13 residues. Looked up from germline, CDR1 is SEHNR and CDR2 is FQNEAQ (reference sequence). CDR3 residues: CASSTTSGGTQYF. In nucleotides, the CDR3 is TGTGCCAGCAGCACGACTAGCGGGGGGACCCAGTACTTC.

V gene TRBV5-1 combines with J gene TRBJ2-2, with no clear D. The germline CDR1 and CDR2 sequences are SGHRS and YFSETQ. The V and J ends lost 0 bases and 1 base respectively, with 7 bases between them. CDR3 length equals 15 residues. This chain's CDR3 is CASSLVVGNTGELFF. The CDR3 DNA follows: TGCGCCAGCAGCTTGGTGGTCGGGAACACCGGGGAGCTGTTTTTT.

This clone is a singleton in its sample. This sequence joins TRBV7-8 and TRBJ1-1; TRBD1 matches at 7 bases. V lost 2 bases to trimming and J lost 1 base; unmatched junction nucleotides: 4. This CDR3 is built from 15 residues. Looked up from germline, CDR1 is SGHVS and CDR2 is FQNEAQ. In DNA form, the CDR3 reads TGTGCCAGCAGCTTATTGGACAGGAGGAACACTGAAGCTTTCTTT. This codes for CASSLLDRRNTEAFF.

This chain uses TRBV11-1 with TRBJ2-1, with D possibly being TRBD1 or TRBD2 (6 bases each). CDR1 and CDR2 from the germline V gene are SGHAT and FQDESV (reference sequence). This CDR3 comprises 15 residues. V was trimmed by 7 bases and J by 4 bases, leaving 17 bases between them. CDR3 in amino acids: CASTFRGGPYNEQFF. The CDR3 nucleotides are TGTGCCAGCACCTTCAGAGGGGGGCCTTACAATGAGCAGTTCTTC. The whole variable domain, remainder taken from reference TRBV11-1 and TRBJ2-1, is EAEVAQSPRYKITEKSQAVAFWCDPISGHATLYWYRQILGQGPELLVQFQDESVVDDSQLPKDRFSAERLKGVDSTLKIQPAELGDSAMYLCASTFRGGPYNEQFFGPGTRLTVL.

J is TRBJ1-2 and V is TRBV5-4; D is perhaps TRBD1 (5 bases). Per the germline V gene, CDR1 is SGHNT and CDR2 is YYREEE (reference sequence). The CDR3 has 11 residues. Trimming pared 5 bases from V and 7 bases from J, leaving 9 bases between. CDR3: CASRNRSGYTF. The CDR3 DNA is TGTGCCAGCAGAAACAGGTCTGGCTACACCTTC.

This chain uses TRBV19 with TRBJ2-7, with TRBD1 matching 9 bases. Germline CDR1 LNHDA, CDR2 SQIVND (reference sequence). The CDR3 runs to 14 residues. The J segment lost 8 bases and the V segment lost 6 bases, leaving 11 bases of the junction unmatched. The CDR3 reads CASREPGQGEKQYF. CDR3 nucleotides: TGTGCCAGTAGAGAACCGGGACAGGGAGAAAAGCAGTACTTC.

The V gene is TRBV5-4, the J gene TRBJ1-4; D gene ambiguous. In germline, CDR1 is SGHNT, CDR2 YYREEE (reference sequence). Between the trimmed V and J ends, which lost 0 bases and 7 bases, there was a span of 13 bases. This CDR3 is built from 15 residues. The CDR3 reads CASSLEGRGGEKLFF. The CDR3 bases are TGTGCCAGCAGCTTGGAGGGCAGAGGCGGTGAAAAACTGTTTTTT. Drawing the rest from reference TRBV5-4 and TRBJ1-4, the complete variable domain is ETGVTQSPTHLIKTRGQQVTLRCSSQSGHNTVSWYQQALGQGPQFIFQYYREEENGRGNFPPRFSGLQFPNYSSELNVNALELDDSALYLCASSLEGRGGEKLFFGSGTQLSVL.